The 20 T cell receptor beta chains reported below all come from one sample, sequenced in a study of T cell repertoires in cytomegalovirus infection. No antigen has been assigned to these receptors. TCRdb redid the calling of the reads with MiXCR, one entry per CDR3 protein. This sample yields 900,000 to 950,000 distinct CDR3 sequences, of which roughly a third are seen a single time; roughly an eighth belongs to the top ten. The sample here was cultured CD8+ T cells from PBMCs, taken from culture after CMV antigen stimulation. These receptors were taken from a human donor in good health (CMV status not recorded). Some clones in this sample may be carry-over from other donors' samples.

V is TRBV6-5 and J is TRBJ2-1, with D uncertain. CDR1 MNHEY and CDR2 SVGAGI come from the germline V gene. The CDR3 loop spans 16 amino acids. Deletions cut 6 bases from V and 0 bases from J, with 15 bases between. The CDR3, as DNA: TGTGCCAGCAGACCCCGGACGGTAAGCTCCTACAATGAGCAGTTCTTC. This translates into CASRPRTVSSYNEQFF.

This clonotype was recorded many times. The J gene is TRBJ1-2, the V gene TRBV27; 8 positions match TRBD1. V lost 5 bases and J lost 4; bases outside the gene matches: 6. The CDR3 sequence is 14 residues long. Germline values: CDR1 MNHEY, CDR2 SMNVEV (reference sequence). This CDR3 reads CASSPPGGFYGYTF. CDR3 bases: TGTGCCAGCAGTCCCCCAGGGGGCTTCTATGGCTACACCTTC.

Ten or more counts support this clonotype. The chain carries TRBV27 and TRBJ2-1, with TRBD2 identical over 7 bases. Germline lookup yields CDR1 MNHEY and CDR2 SMNVEV (reference sequence). This CDR3 has 14 residues. J gave up 2 bases and V 5 bases, and 3 bases lay outside the gene matches. Written as DNA, the CDR3 is TGTGCCAGCAGTGGCGGGGGTACCTACAATGAGCAGTTCTTC. Its protein is CASSGGGTYNEQFF.

This clonotype was observed a handful of times. The chain combines TRBV2 with TRBJ1-1; D might be TRBD1 (6 bases). The V end lost 3 bases, the J end lost 1 base, and 9 bases lay between the germline ends. The CDR3 has 14 amino acids. Germline CDR1 is SNHLY and CDR2 is FYNNEI. The CDR3 sequence: CASSEDRKNTEAFF. In nucleotides, the CDR3 is TGTGCCAGCAGTGAGGACAGAAAGAACACTGAAGCTTTCTTT.

This clonotype was counted only a few times. V usage is TRBV5-6 and J usage is TRBJ1-1, with D maybe TRBD1 (5 bases). The CDR3 runs to 16 residues. In germline, CDR1 is SGHDT, CDR2 YYEEEE. Trimming left V 5 bases short and J 1 base short, with 18 bases between. CDR3 DNA: TGTGCCAGCAGTTTTTTCCGGGGCGAGACGAACACTGAAGCTTTCTTT. Translation: CASSFFRGETNTEAFF. The full variable domain, completed using reference TRBV5-6 and TRBJ1-1, is DAGVTQSPTHLIKTRGQQVTLRCSPKSGHDTVSWYQQALGQGPQFIFQYYEEEERQRGNFPDRFSGHQFPNYSSELNVNALLLGDSALYLCASSFFRGETNTEAFFGQGTRLTVV.

The rearrangement uses TRBV27 and TRBJ2-7, with 7 nucleotides matching TRBD1. The CDR3 runs 14 residues. With 6 bases clipped from V and 4 bases from J, the junction kept 9 bases outside the gene matches. CDR1 and CDR2 from the germline V gene are MNHEY and SMNVEV (reference sequence). CDR3 DNA sequence: TGTGCCAGCAGCCCCCTCCGGACAGGTTACGAGCAGTACGTC. This codes for CASSPLRTGYEQYV.

This clonotype was counted ten times or more. The J gene is TRBJ2-5, the V gene TRBV7-2, with a possible D match to TRBD2 (7 bases). The V end was cut by 2 bases, the J end by 1 base, with 11 bases between. Germline loops: CDR1 SGHTA, CDR2 FQGNSA. The CDR3 runs to 15 residues. CDR3 in amino acids: CASSLNRGAQETQYF. The DNA for the CDR3 is TGTGCCAGCAGCTTAAATCGGGGGGCCCAAGAGACCCAGTACTTC. Full variable domain (outside the CDR3, taken from reference TRBV7-2 and TRBJ2-5): GAGVSQSPSNKVTEKGKDVELRCDPISGHTALYWYRQSLGQGLEFLIYFQGNSAPDKSGLPSDRFSAERTGGSVSTLTIQRTQQEDSAVYLCASSLNRGAQETQYFGPGTRLLVL.

The rearrangement uses TRBV27 and TRBJ1-5, with D possibly TRBD1 on 5 matching bases. Between the trimmed V and J ends, which lost 0 bases and 4 bases, there was a span of 13 bases. This CDR3 is built from 16 residues. Germline V gene sequence: CDR1 MNHEY, CDR2 SMNVEV (reference sequence). CDR3 residues: CASSLSWGDWNQPQHF. The CDR3 DNA reads TGTGCCAGCAGTTTATCGTGGGGCGATTGGAATCAGCCCCAGCATTTT.

The chain couples TRBV20-1 to TRBJ1-5; D unresolved. Germline V gives CDR1 DFQATT, CDR2 SNEGSKA (reference sequence). V was trimmed by 7 bases and J by 6 bases, leaving 7 bases between them. This CDR3 has 10 amino acids. The CDR3 protein is CSVGAQPQHF. The DNA for the CDR3 is TGCAGTGTCGGAGCTCAGCCCCAGCATTTT.

The chain uses TRBV27 and TRBJ2-5, with 10 bases aligning to TRBD1. The CDR3 extends over 13 amino acids. With 6 bases clipped from V and 3 bases from J, the junction kept 1 base outside the gene matches. Germline V gives CDR1 MNHEY, CDR2 SMNVEV (reference sequence). The CDR3 loop is CASRGQGKETQYF. For the CDR3, the DNA is TGTGCCAGCAGGGGACAGGGGAAAGAGACCCAGTACTTC.

As DNA, the CDR3 is TGTGCCAGCAGCCGAGAGAGAGGCTACAATGAGCAGTTCTTC. Amino acids: CASSRERGYNEQFF. V and J are TRBV4-2 and TRBJ2-1, with no clear D. V lost 4 bases and J lost 3, with 10 bases in between. Germline assignment: CDR1 LGHNA and CDR2 YNFKEQ. The CDR3 covers 14 residues.

This rearrangement joins TRBV20-1 to TRBJ1-2, with D maybe TRBD1 (5 bases). The CDR3 is 15 amino acids. Per the germline V gene, CDR1 is DFQATT and CDR2 is SNEGSKA (reference sequence). Trimming removed 3 bases from V and 4 bases from J, with 18 bases in between. CDR3 sequence reads: CSASFPWGISYGYTF. As DNA, the CDR3 is TGCAGTGCTAGCTTCCCGTGGGGGATTAGCTATGGCTACACCTTC.

This chain joins TRBV7-3 and TRBJ2-2; D gene ambiguous. Germline V gene data show CDR1 as SGHTA and CDR2 as FQGTGA. This CDR3 region has 15 residues. V lost 5 bases and J 1 base, leaving 11 bases between the germline ends. CDR3 bases: TGTGCCAGCAGCCATTCGGCCGAGAACACCGGGGAGCTGTTTTTT. Amino acid sequence: CASSHSAENTGELFF.

The CDR3 sequence: CASSPPGTSGGGGELFF. CDR3 nucleotides: TGTGCCAGTAGCCCGCCCGGGACTAGCGGGGGTGGCGGGGAGCTGTTTTTT. The gene calls are TRBV19 and TRBJ2-2; 14 bases line up with TRBD2. CDR3 length: 17 amino acids. The V and J ends lost 6 bases and 7 bases, in that order; junction bases with no gene match: 10. In germline, CDR1 is LNHDA, CDR2 SQIVND (reference sequence).

The chain combines TRBV5-6 with TRBJ1-1; 8 bases map to TRBD1. Unmatched junction bases numbered 9, after V lost 1 base and J lost 4 bases. In germline, CDR1 is SGHDT, CDR2 YYEEEE. The CDR3 runs to 16 residues. The CDR3: CASSLNRGGRGTEAFF. The CDR3, as DNA: TGTGCCAGCAGCTTGAACAGGGGGGGAAGGGGCACTGAAGCTTTCTTT.

The rearrangement joins TRBV10-2 to TRBJ2-4, with D hard to call. This CDR3 comprises 15 residues. Per germline, CDR1 WSHSY and CDR2 SAAADI. Trimming removed 2 bases at V and 0 bases at J, with 8 bases between. CDR3 in amino acids: CASSEGPVAKNIQYF. CDR3 sequence (DNA): TGCGCCAGCAGTGAGGGACCGGTAGCCAAAAACATTCAGTACTTC.

This clonotype came up a few times. The rearrangement joins TRBV7-9 to TRBJ2-7; 10 nucleotides agree with TRBD1. CDR3 length: 16 amino acids. The V gene's germline CDR1 is SEHNR and CDR2 FQNEAQ (reference sequence). Losses at the gene ends were 6 bases for V and 3 bases for J; bases not matched to a gene: 11. Here the CDR3 DNA reads TGTGCCAGCAGTCCCGCTTCGGGACAGGGGTTCTACGAGCAGTACTTC. Residues: CASSPASGQGFYEQYF.

There are many counts of this clonotype. CDR3 loop: CASLIQGASYEQYV. The CDR3 nucleotides are TGTGCCAGTCTAATACAGGGGGCCTCCTACGAGCAGTACGTC. The chain combines TRBV5-6 with TRBJ2-7, with TRBD1 matching over 9 bases. V gave up 8 bases and J gave up 0 bases; unmatched junction bases: 6. The germline CDR1 and CDR2 sequences are SGHDT and YYEEEE. This CDR3 region has 14 residues.

The rearrangement joins TRBV12-3 or TRBV12-4 to TRBJ2-5; TRBD1 aligns across 9 bases. The CDR3 has 18 residues. The junction had 15 bases not matched to a gene; V was cut back by 3 bases and J by 4 bases. CDR3 DNA: TGTGCCAGCAGTTTCCATCCCTCCCCGGGACAGGGTGGAGAGACCCAGTACTTC. It is translated as CASSFHPSPGQGGETQYF.

The CDR3 loop reads CASSPPPGTGILQETQYF. The CDR3 coding sequence is TGCGCCAGCAGCCCTCCACCGGGGACAGGGATACTCCAAGAGACCCAGTACTTC. The rearrangement links TRBV4-1 to TRBJ2-5; TRBD1 matches 9 bases. V lost 4 bases and J lost 1; bases outside the gene matches: 13. Per the germline V gene, CDR1 is MGHRA and CDR2 is YSYEKL. The CDR3 extends over 18 amino acids.